Listed here are 10 T cell receptor beta chains from one sample, sequenced in a study of T cells in localized non-small cell lung cancer. Method: immunoSEQ multiplex PCR; TCRdb's copy keeps in-frame clones and lacks some. Found here are roughly 35,000 clones, about 92% of them singletons; the top ten hold approximately 2%. Sample: peripheral blood, taken before any cancer treatment. The receptors stem from a female donor aged 60 or older with stage I lung adenocarcinoma.

The CDR3 region is CAWSRGQGDTEAFF. CDR3 coding DNA: TGTGCCTGGAGTAGGGGACAGGGGGACACTGAAGCTTTCTTT. This chain uses TRBV30 with TRBJ1-1, with 11 bases matching TRBD1. In germline, CDR1 is GTSNPN, CDR2 SVGIG (reference sequence). V shed 2 bases, J shed 3 bases, and the junction held 2 bases outside the gene matches. This CDR3 is 14 amino acids long.

This chain joins TRBV10-2 and TRBJ1-4; 7 bases line up with TRBD1. Looked up from germline, CDR1 is WSHSY and CDR2 is SAAADI. The ends lost 8 bases at V and 0 bases at J; junction bases unmatched: 3. The CDR3 covers 14 residues. The CDR3 loop reads CASGDSPTNEKLFF. The CDR3 DNA reads TGCGCCAGCGGGGACAGTCCAACTAATGAAAAACTGTTTTTT.

This chain joins TRBV25-1 and TRBJ1-1, with D possibly matching TRBD1 (6 bases). Looked up from germline, CDR1 is MGHDK and CDR2 is SYGVNS. The CDR3 covers 17 residues. The germline V and J ends were trimmed by 3 bases and 1 base, with 18 bases remaining between them. The chain's CDR3 is CASSDGGPTRPNTEAFF. DNA of the CDR3: TGTGCCAGCAGTGACGGGGGGCCTACCCGGCCGAACACTGAAGCTTTCTTT.

This clone was seen a single time. V is TRBV6-6 and J is TRBJ2-7, with D unclear. Per the germline V gene, CDR1 is MNHNY and CDR2 is SVGAGI (reference sequence). CDR3 length: 13 amino acids. V was shortened by 0 bases and J by 6 bases, with 9 bases between the two germline ends. The CDR3 is CASSYSLGFEQYF. In nucleotides, the CDR3 is TGTGCCAGCAGTTACTCGTTAGGGTTCGAGCAGTACTTC.

This clone has just one count. This chain uses TRBV7-2 with TRBJ2-7; D call uncertain. This CDR3 spans 15 amino acids. Germline V gene data show CDR1 as SGHTA and CDR2 as FQGNSA. Deletions cut 6 bases from V and 1 base from J, with 16 bases between. CDR3 sequence reads: CASSSVGGRSYEQYF. CDR3 coding DNA: TGTGCCAGCAGTTCGGTGGGCGGACGGTCCTACGAGCAGTACTTC. The full variable domain, completed using reference TRBV7-2 and TRBJ2-7, is GAGVSQSPSNKVTEKGKDVELRCDPISGHTALYWYRQSLGQGLEFLIYFQGNSAPDKSGLPSDRFSAERTGGSVSTLTIQRTQQEDSAVYLCASSSVGGRSYEQYFGPGTRLTVT.

The chain couples TRBV5-1 to TRBJ2-3, with 7 bases fitting TRBD2. The V gene's germline CDR1 is SGHRS and CDR2 YFSETQ. Trimming removed 3 bases from V and 3 bases from J; junction bases left unmatched: 10. This CDR3 region has 16 residues. The CDR3: CASSSGGRTGTDTQYF. CDR3 nucleotides: TGCGCCAGCAGCTCGGGGGGACGTACGGGAACAGATACGCAGTATTTT.

The rearrangement uses TRBV10-3 and TRBJ2-7, with 7 positions matching TRBD1. The V and J ends lost 11 bases and 7 bases, in that order; junction bases with no gene match: 11. Per germline, CDR1 ENHRY and CDR2 SYGVKD. The length of the CDR3 is 12 residues. The CDR3 DNA follows: TGTGCCGTGGGGAGACAGGGCGGTGAGCAGTACTTC. Translation: CAVGRQGGEQYF.

V is TRBV25-1 and J is TRBJ1-2, with D perhaps TRBD1 (5 bases). The CDR3 covers 14 residues. Trimming took 3 bases from V and 4 from J, leaving 12 bases between them. In germline, CDR1 is MGHDK, CDR2 SYGVNS. The CDR3 bases are TGTGCCAGCAGTGAGAGGGGCAGGGTCTATGGCTACACCTTC. This encodes CASSERGRVYGYTF.

The chain uses TRBV9 and TRBJ1-2; 9 nucleotides line up with TRBD1. Germline V gives CDR1 SGDLS, CDR2 YYNGEE. Losses at the gene ends were 0 bases for V and 7 bases for J; bases not matched to a gene: 4. The CDR3 consists of 14 residues. CDR3 nucleotide sequence: TGTGCCAGCAGCGTAGTGGACAGGGGAGGTGGCTACACCTTC. Its translation is CASSVVDRGGGYTF.

The V gene is TRBV18, the J gene TRBJ2-5; D is tentatively TRBD1 or TRBD2 (6 bases each). Deletions cut 3 bases from V and 2 bases from J, with 13 bases between. This CDR3 comprises 15 residues. Germline V gene data show CDR1 as KGHSH and CDR2 as LQKENI. This CDR3 is CASSPLTGRQETQYF. DNA of the CDR3: TGTGCCAGCTCACCCCTTACAGGGAGGCAAGAGACCCAGTACTTC.